The T cell receptor beta chain under discussion was sequenced for a study of T cells in Graves' hyperthyroidism and ophthalmopathy. This clonotype has ten or more counts. RNA transcripts served as the template for amplifying TCR beta CDR3 regions. The HTBI primer set served for first-round RT-PCR of the TCR CDR3. Each CDR3 protein is one row after TCRdb ran MiXCR on the multiplex PCR reads. The sample contains around 250,000 distinct CDR3 sequences, roughly 15% of which appear only once. With 4 bases removed from V and 9 bases from J, the gap between germline ends came to 19 bases. The CDR3 is made up of 15 amino acids.

This sequence joins TRBV12-3 or TRBV12-4 and TRBJ2-1; maybe TRBD2 (5 bases). This TCR derives from a woman aged 40 to 50 with Graves' hyperthyroidism that later progressed to Graves' ophthalmopathy. Sequenced sample: blood. The CDR3 sequence is CASSSQVAGDGEQFF. CDR3 nucleotide sequence: TGTGCCAGCAGTTCCCAGGTCGCGGGTGACGGTGAGCAGTTCTTC.